Below, 24 T cell receptor beta chains from the same sample are listed, as sequenced in a study of post-analysis software for immune sequencing data (dated by TCRdb to between 2014 and 2017). The research as a whole found: Patients showed significantly higher frequencies than controls for roughly five TRBV segments, among them TRBV5-6, TRBV5-1 and TRBV20-1.

For these receptors, no antigen is known. The library was produced with PCR. The data were produced on an Illumina HiSeq 2500. Unique molecular identifiers were incorporated into TCR beta cDNA libraries to reduce PCR and sequencing biases. TCRdb redid the processing of the public reads, applying fastp at Q25 and MiXCR, and retained in-frame beta chains. A single entry per CDR3 protein holds the most common genes and DNA from its merged rows. Within this sample are approximately 460,000 distinct CDR3 sequences, with around 40% of them counted one time only. About 12% of the sample is held by the ten biggest clonotypes. Specimen: blood. These receptors were taken from a girl under 18 with multiple sclerosis.

The V call is TRBV5-1, the J call TRBJ1-2; TRBD1 agrees at 7 bases. J was trimmed by 8 bases and V by 0 bases; bases with no gene match: 7. The CDR3 runs 14 residues. In germline, CDR1 is SGHRS, CDR2 YFSETQ. The DNA of the CDR3 is TGCGCCAGCAGCTTGGGGCTGACAGGGAAGGGCTACACCTTC. Protein product: CASSLGLTGKGYTF.

Comments on this clonotype: With a much larger clone just one base away, this may be a read error. It is unclear where the CDR3 begins or ends on the DNA, so no DNA is shown, and the CDR3 is as TCRdb lists it. The chain has TRBV9 and TRBJ2-7; the table names TRBD1, a call not compared with the DNA. CDR1 is SGDLS, CDR2 YYNGEE, per germline. The CDR3 is 14 amino acids in total, end residues counted. CDR3: CASSVALERETQYF.

The V and J genes are TRBV29-1 and TRBJ1-2, with 7 bases lining up with TRBD1. Looked up from germline, CDR1 is SQVTM and CDR2 is ANQGSEA. The J segment lost 2 bases and the V segment lost 6 bases, leaving 6 bases of the junction unmatched. The CDR3 covers 13 residues. CDR3 DNA: TGCAGCGTGAGCGACAGGGAGAACTATGGCTACACCTTC. This translates into CSVSDRENYGYTF.

V is TRBV2 and J is TRBJ2-5; TRBD1 might be the D (7 bases). CDR3 length: 14 residues. The V gene's germline CDR1 is SNHLY and CDR2 FYNNEI. The ends were cut back, 9 bases at V and 4 bases at J, with 18 bases in the middle. The CDR3 DNA is TGTGCCAGGGAAGACAGGGACTGGGCAGAGACCCAGTACTTC. Amino acids: CAREDRDWAETQYF.

Here the CDR3 DNA reads TGTGCCAGCAGCTTAACTGAGGGAGGGACGCAGTATTTT. This encodes CASSLTEGGTQYF. The chain links TRBV7-3 to TRBJ2-3; TRBD2 agrees at 7 bases. The CDR3 covers 13 residues. The V segment lost 0 bases and the J segment 9 bases; nucleotides outside the gene matches: 3. Germline V gives CDR1 SGHTA, CDR2 FQGTGA.

This clonotype was counted between two and nine times. The V and J genes are TRBV12-3 or TRBV12-4 and TRBJ2-4, with unresolved D. Trimming shortened V by 2 bases and J by 0 bases, and 5 bases separated the two germline ends. This CDR3 comprises 14 residues. The CDR3 region is CASSLRIAKNIQYF. In DNA, the CDR3 is TGTGCCAGCAGTTTAAGAATAGCCAAAAACATTCAGTACTTC.

The chain carries TRBV28 and TRBJ2-6; the match to TRBD1 covers 10 bases. Germline V gives CDR1 MDHEN, CDR2 SYDVKM. J lost 0 bases, V lost 2 bases, and 7 bases had no gene match. This CDR3 contains 19 residues. The CDR3 protein is CASSLTGTGVLSGANVLTF. CDR3 DNA sequence: TGTGCCAGCAGTTTAACCGGGACAGGGGTTCTCTCTGGGGCCAACGTCCTGACTTTC.

V is TRBV5-1 and J is TRBJ2-3; D is undetermined. Per the germline V gene, CDR1 is SGHRS and CDR2 is YFSETQ. The CDR3 is 16 residues long. With 0 bases removed from V and 2 bases from J, the gap between germline ends came to 13 bases. CDR3 loop: CASSLGNFILTDTQYF. CDR3 nucleotides: TGCGCCAGCAGCTTGGGTAACTTCATTCTCACAGATACGCAGTATTTT.

This clonotype was detected a few times. The gene calls are TRBV20-1 and TRBJ2-3, with D perhaps being TRBD1 or TRBD2 (5 bases each). Germline CDR1 DFQATT, CDR2 SNEGSKA (reference sequence). The CDR3 totals 14 residues. Trimming took off 4 bases at V and 5 bases at J, with 16 bases between the two ends. The CDR3 DNA reads TGCAGTGCTAACTTCGGGACGCCACGAGATACGCAGTATTTT. Residues: CSANFGTPRDTQYF.

Concerning this clonotype: A junction boundary mismatches the germline segment, possibly from a read error. The V and J genes are TRBV10-3 and TRBJ2-1; D may correspond to TRBD1 or TRBD2 (6 bases each). Germline CDR1 reads ENHRY; CDR2 reads SYGVKD. The CDR3 loop spans 17 amino acids. CDR3 sequence reads: CAISESKGGSSYNAQFF. The DNA for the CDR3 is TGTGCCATCAGTGAGTCGAAAGGGGGGAGCTCCTACAATGCGCAGTTCTTC.

This clonotype showed up just a few times. The rearrangement links TRBV11-2 to TRBJ2-7; 8 bases align to TRBD1. Germline loops: CDR1 SGHAT, CDR2 FQNNGV. V lost 5 bases to trimming and J lost 6 bases; unmatched junction nucleotides: 9. CDR3 size: 14 residues. DNA of the CDR3: TGTGCCAGCAGCGCGGACAGGGTAGTGGGCGAGCAGTACTTC. This encodes CASSADRVVGEQYF. Full variable domain (missing parts from reference TRBV11-2 and TRBJ2-7): EAGVAQSPRYKIIEKRQSVAFWCNPISGHATLYWYQQILGQGPKLLIQFQNNGVVDDSQLPKDRFSAERLKGVDSTLKIQPAKLEDSAVYLCASSADRVVGEQYFGPGTRLTVT.

This clonotype turned up a few times. V and J are TRBV29-1 and TRBJ1-1, with TRBD1 identical over 9 bases. Looked up from germline, CDR1 is SQVTM and CDR2 is ANQGSEA. The CDR3 loop spans 14 amino acids. The V gene end was trimmed by 7 bases and the J gene end by 4 bases; junction bases not matched to a gene: 10. The CDR3 here is CSAGTGYRGTEAFF. In nucleotides, the CDR3 is TGCAGCGCTGGGACAGGGTACCGAGGCACTGAAGCTTTCTTT.

This rearrangement joins TRBV5-1 to TRBJ2-5, with no clear D. V lost 0 bases and J 5 bases, leaving 8 bases between the germline ends. The CDR3 contains 13 residues. CDR1 is SGHRS, CDR2 YFSETQ, per germline. The CDR3 DNA follows: TGCGCCAGCAGCTTGGGGCAGCTGGAGACCCAGTACTTC. Residues: CASSLGQLETQYF.

This clonotype has a handful of counts. V gene TRBV20-1 combines with J gene TRBJ2-7; D is perhaps TRBD2 (6 bases). Germline V gene data show CDR1 as DFQATT and CDR2 as SNEGSKA (reference sequence). There are 12 residues in the CDR3. Between the trimmed V and J ends, which lost 5 bases and 0 bases, there was a span of 8 bases. CDR3 region: CSAAGSSYEQYF. DNA of the CDR3: TGCAGTGCTGCCGGGAGCTCCTACGAGCAGTACTTC.

The chain carries TRBV29-1 and TRBJ1-2, with a weak D call TRBD1 (6 bases). The ends were cut back, 8 bases at V and 2 bases at J, with 18 bases in the middle. Germline lookup yields CDR1 SQVTM and CDR2 ANQGSEA. The CDR3 runs 14 residues. CDR3 sequence: CSIGTLTGNYGYTF. DNA of the CDR3: TGCAGCATTGGAACTCTTACAGGGAACTATGGCTACACCTTC.

This clonotype was seen a few times. The J gene is TRBJ1-5, the V gene TRBV20-1; 8 positions agree with TRBD1. The germline V gene has CDR1 DFQATT and CDR2 SNEGSKA (reference sequence). The CDR3 is made up of 13 amino acids. Unmatched junction bases numbered 4, after V lost 5 bases and J lost 4 bases. The chain's CDR3 is CSASGQVNQPQHF. CDR3 nucleotide sequence: TGCAGTGCTTCGGGACAGGTAAATCAGCCCCAGCATTTT.

Only a few counts were recorded for this clonotype. This chain connects TRBV4-2 to TRBJ2-3, with 12 bases identical to TRBD2. Losses at the gene ends were 4 bases for V and 5 bases for J; bases not matched to a gene: 10. The CDR3 consists of 17 residues. The germline gives CDR1 LGHNA, CDR2 YNFKEQ. CDR3 coding DNA: TGTGCCAGCAGCCCCCGGGCTAGCGGGAGGGATATAGATACGCAGTATTTT. It yields the protein CASSPRASGRDIDTQYF.

The chain uses TRBV7-9 and TRBJ2-7, with D possibly being TRBD1 (6 bases). Germline-derived CDR1 and CDR2 are SEHNR and FQNEAQ (reference sequence). CDR3 length equals 15 residues. V was trimmed by 3 bases and J by 1 base, leaving 13 bases between them. CDR3 nucleotides: TGTGCCAGCAGCTTGACTTCGCAGGGGTCCTACGAGCAGTACTTC. Amino acid sequence: CASSLTSQGSYEQYF.

The chain is built from TRBV7-6 and TRBJ2-1; no definite D call. The V end was cut by 1 base, the J end by 6 bases, with 7 bases between. The V gene's germline CDR1 is SGHVS and CDR2 FNYEAQ. There are 13 residues in the CDR3. The CDR3 region is CASSLGLFNEQFF. The CDR3 coding sequence is TGTGCCAGCAGCTTAGGACTTTTCAATGAGCAGTTCTTC.

In this sample, this clonotype turned up a few times. V and J are TRBV28 and TRBJ2-4; D is perhaps TRBD1 (6 bases). The CDR3 runs 17 residues. V was cut by 5 bases and J by 0 bases, with 17 bases left in between. CDR1 and CDR2 (germline): MDHEN, SYDVKM. CDR3: CASSAPGALLAKNIQYF. In DNA, the CDR3 is TGTGCCAGCAGTGCCCCAGGGGCGTTGCTAGCCAAAAACATTCAGTACTTC.

This chain uses TRBV7-2 with TRBJ2-6, with a tentative D call TRBD2 (6 bases). Trimming cost V 2 bases and J 4 bases, with 18 bases left between them. The CDR3 consists of 18 residues. Germline V gene sequence: CDR1 SGHTA, CDR2 FQGNSA. DNA for the CDR3: TGTGCCAGCAGCTTAAGCTTTCCGGGGGTGGGCGGGGCCAACGTCCTGACTTTC. It translates to CASSLSFPGVGGANVLTF.

This clonotype appeared a few times. J is TRBJ2-1 and V is TRBV20-1; 9 bases are shared with TRBD2. Per the germline V gene, CDR1 is DFQATT and CDR2 is SNEGSKA (reference sequence). CDR3 size: 15 residues. Trimming took 5 bases from V and 0 from J; bases not matched to a gene: 5. DNA for the CDR3: TGCAGTGCTTTAGCGGGAGATAACTCCTACAATGAGCAGTTCTTC. Protein product: CSALAGDNSYNEQFF.

This clonotype was picked up many times. The gene calls are TRBV29-1 and TRBJ2-7, with 8 bases lining up with TRBD1. Germline lookup yields CDR1 SQVTM and CDR2 ANQGSEA. The CDR3 extends over 13 amino acids. V dropped 1 base and J dropped 5; count of bases not matched to a gene: 4. CDR3 residues: CSVEALDRDEQYF. CDR3 bases: TGCAGCGTTGAAGCGCTGGACAGGGACGAGCAGTACTTC.

This clonotype was counted a few times. The chain combines TRBV25-1 with TRBJ2-3; possible D gene TRBD1, 5 bases. The CDR3 totals 14 residues. Trimming stripped 5 bases from V and 0 bases from J, with 9 bases between. Germline V gene data show CDR1 as MGHDK and CDR2 as SYGVNS. The CDR3 nucleotides read TGTGCCAGCAGTAGACAGTTAAGCACAGATACGCAGTATTTT. Residues: CASSRQLSTDTQYF.